The 18 T cell receptor beta chains reported below all come from one sample, sequenced in a study of T cells in Graves' hyperthyroidism and ophthalmopathy. Authors of the study amplified TCR beta CDR3 regions from RNA transcripts. The study used the HTBI primer set for a first-round RT-PCR of the TCR CDR3. MiXCR was run by TCRdb on the multiplex PCR reads, yielding one entry per CDR3 protein. Among 500,000 to 800,000 distinct CDR3 sequences, about 15% were seen once, and the ten largest hold 12%. Sequencing was performed on blood. These receptor sequences come from a woman aged 50 to 60 with Graves' ophthalmopathy.

This clonotype was seen at least ten times. The chain recombines TRBV9 with TRBJ2-1; 9 nucleotides line up with TRBD1. The CDR3 spans 14 residues. CDR1 and CDR2 from the germline V gene are SGDLS and YYNGEE. J gave up 7 bases and V 3 bases, and 5 bases lay outside the gene matches. The CDR3: CASSGGTGSNEQFF. The CDR3 nucleotides are TGTGCCAGCAGCGGGGGGACAGGGTCGAATGAGCAGTTCTTC.

This clonotype was counted many times. This chain joins TRBV12-3 or TRBV12-4 and TRBJ2-5; the match to TRBD2 covers 10 bases. J lost 4 bases, V lost 2 bases, and 7 bases had no gene match. The CDR3 has 16 amino acids. For the CDR3, the DNA is TGTGCCAGCAGTTTAAGTCTAGCGGGAGTAGGAGAGACCCAGTACTTC. Translation gives CASSLSLAGVGETQYF.

In the case of this clonotype: This may come from a read error, since a much larger clone is one base off. The rearrangement links TRBV7-6 to TRBJ2-1, with 8 bases lining up with TRBD2. The CDR3 covers 16 residues. Looked up from germline, CDR1 is SGHVS and CDR2 is FNYEAQ. CDR3 sequence: CASSFRGGRSFNEQFF. CDR3 in DNA: TGTGCCAGCAGCTTTAGGGGCGGGAGGTCCTTCAATGAGCAGTTCTTC.

This clonotype was recorded at least ten times. The chain uses TRBV5-1 and TRBJ2-7; 8 bases agree with TRBD2. The CDR3 has 16 amino acids. Trimming took 1 base from V and 2 from J; bases not matched to a gene: 8. CDR1 and CDR2 from the germline V gene are SGHRS and YFSETQ. This CDR3 reads CASSLSERTSTYEQYF. CDR3 bases: TGCGCCAGCAGCTTGAGCGAAAGGACTAGCACCTACGAGCAGTACTTC.

In this sample, this clonotype turned up many times. V gene TRBV13 combines with J gene TRBJ2-1; a possible D gene is TRBD2 (6 bases). This CDR3 comprises 12 residues. V gave up 5 bases and J gave up 15 bases, with 17 bases separating them. Germline lookup yields CDR1 PRHDT and CDR2 FYEKMQ (reference sequence). The CDR3: CASSPYGTLPFF. The CDR3 region has the DNA TGTGCCAGCAGCCCCTACGGGACTTTACCGTTCTTC.

CDR3 in DNA: TGCGCCAGCAGCTTGGAGCTAAATTCACCCCTCCACTTT. It yields the protein CASSLELNSPLHF. This chain links TRBV5-1 with TRBJ1-6; no clear D gene. The CDR3 consists of 13 residues. Germline CDR1 is SGHRS and CDR2 is YFSETQ. V dropped 0 bases and J dropped 7 bases, with 5 bases sitting between them.

V usage is TRBV15 and J usage is TRBJ1-6; D uncertain. Germline CDR1 LNHNV, CDR2 YYDKDF (reference sequence). The CDR3 has 13 residues. Trimming removed 3 bases from V and 9 bases from J, with 9 bases in between. The CDR3 spells CATSSLEVSPLHF. The CDR3, as DNA: TGTGCCACCAGCAGCTTAGAGGTTTCACCCCTCCACTTT.

This clonotype was seen repeatedly, ten times or more. The chain joins TRBV7-9 to TRBJ2-7; 8 bases are shared with TRBD1. CDR1 and CDR2 from the germline V gene are SEHNR and FQNEAQ (reference sequence). Trimming at V came to 4 bases and at J to 5 bases, leaving 10 bases not matched to a gene. The CDR3 has 15 amino acids. In nucleotides, the CDR3 is TGTGCCAGCAGCTCGCAACGACAGGGGCGAAACGAGCAGTACTTC. Protein sequence: CASSSQRQGRNEQYF.

At least ten counts were recorded for this clonotype. The chain joins TRBV10-3 to TRBJ2-3; D is unresolved. The length of the CDR3 is 12 residues. The germline CDR1 and CDR2 sequences are ENHRY and SYGVKD. Trimming left V 2 bases short and J 6 bases short, with 6 bases between. Here the CDR3 reads CAISEHEDTQYF. As DNA, the CDR3 is TGTGCCATCAGTGAGCATGAGGATACGCAGTATTTT.

This clonotype has a count of ten or more. The chain recombines TRBV5-1 with TRBJ1-5; D ambiguous. V was cut by 0 bases and J by 0 bases, with 7 bases left in between. Germline loops: CDR1 SGHRS, CDR2 YFSETQ. CDR3 length: 15 amino acids. Here the CDR3 DNA reads TGCGCCAGCAGCTTGGGGGAAAATAGCAATCAGCCCCAGCATTTT. Translating it yields CASSLGENSNQPQHF.

In its sample, this clonotype was seen many times. Written as DNA, the CDR3 is TGTGCCAGCAGACGAGGGCCGGGACAGACCTACGAGCAGTACTTC. Amino acids: CASRRGPGQTYEQYF. The gene calls are TRBV12-3 or TRBV12-4 and TRBJ2-7, with 7 bases fitting TRBD1. Trimming removed 6 bases from V and 2 bases from J; junction bases left unmatched: 10. This CDR3 region has 15 residues.

The table lists this clonotype with a few counts. Mismatch with germline at one junction end may stem from a read error. The J gene is TRBJ1-6, the V gene TRBV30; TRBD1 matches at 11 bases. In germline, CDR1 is GTSNPN, CDR2 SVGIG (reference sequence). The CDR3 totals 14 residues. This chain's CDR3 is CAWSGDRGNSPLYF. The CDR3 DNA sequence: TGTGCCTGGAGTGGGGACAGGGGGAACTCACCCCTCTACTTT.

The chain is built from TRBV6-6 and TRBJ1-1, with 8 positions matching TRBD1. The CDR3 is 15 residues long. The junction had 7 bases not matched to a gene; V was cut back by 4 bases and J by 3 bases. CDR1 MNHNY and CDR2 SVGAGI come from the germline V gene (reference sequence). The CDR3 sequence: CASSSTGQGYTEAFF. DNA of the CDR3: TGTGCCAGCAGTTCCACAGGACAGGGATACACTGAAGCTTTCTTT.

This clonotype was found once. The chain couples TRBV12-3 or TRBV12-4 to TRBJ1-1, with 11 bases lining up with TRBD1. The CDR3 is 14 residues long. V dropped 5 bases and J dropped 4; count of bases not matched to a gene: 3. The CDR3 here is CASSQDRGLTEAFF. The CDR3 DNA follows: TGTGCCAGCAGTCAGGACAGGGGGCTCACTGAAGCTTTCTTT.

This clonotype was recorded once. The J gene is TRBJ2-6, the V gene TRBV9; D is undetermined. The CDR3 contains 16 residues. Trimming took off 0 bases at V and 4 bases at J, with 11 bases between the two ends. Per the germline V gene, CDR1 is SGDLS and CDR2 is YYNGEE. CDR3 loop: CASSVGLSLGANVLTF. CDR3 sequence (DNA): TGTGCCAGCAGCGTAGGACTGAGTTTGGGGGCCAACGTCCTGACTTTC.

Concerning this clonotype: Because the CDR3 is missing its conserved closing phenylalanine or tryptophan, this is likely a read error. The chain carries TRBV12-3 or TRBV12-4 and TRBJ1-2, with 7 bases that match TRBD1. J gave up 4 bases and V 5 bases, and 7 bases lay outside the gene matches. The CDR3 runs 14 residues. Here the CDR3 reads CASSRDSPSYGYTL. In nucleotides, the CDR3 is TGTGCCAGCAGTCGGGACAGCCCCAGCTATGGCTACACCCTC.

A few counts support this clonotype. The CDR3 loop is CASSVDGRGGNTEAFF. In DNA, the CDR3 is TGTGCCAGCAGCGTAGATGGTCGTGGAGGGAACACTGAAGCTTTCTTT. The J gene is TRBJ1-1, the V gene TRBV9, with no clear D. Germline assignment: CDR1 SGDLS and CDR2 YYNGEE. The CDR3 sequence is 16 residues long. V lost 0 bases to trimming and J lost 1 base, with 13 bases between them.

This chain connects TRBV29-1 to TRBJ2-5; 12 bases are a match to TRBD2. Per the germline V gene, CDR1 is SQVTM and CDR2 is ANQGSEA. J was trimmed by 5 bases and V by 6 bases; bases with no gene match: 4. The CDR3 consists of 13 residues. CDR3 nucleotide sequence: TGCAGCGTCCGGACTAGCGGGGCGGAGACCCAGTACTTC. Protein sequence: CSVRTSGAETQYF.